This T cell receptor beta chain came from a study of T cell responses to AZD1222 COVID-19 vaccine. Overall study: It was second doses at about 4 or about 12 weeks that were pooled.

The protocol was immunoSEQ multiplex PCR, while the TCRdb copy is restricted to in-frame clones and leaves out a portion. The profile shows 130,000 to 150,000 clones, more than 85% of them singletons. CDR1 and CDR2 from the germline V gene are MDHEN and SYDVKM. The CDR3 totals 17 residues. After removal of 2 bases from V and 0 bases from J, the junction contained 6 bases not matched to a gene. This specimen consisted of peripheral blood, obtained on day 0 of AZD1222 vaccination. This TCR derives from an adult in good health. J is TRBJ2-2 and V is TRBV28, with 7 nucleotides matching TRBD1. CDR3 DNA sequence: TGTGCCAGCAGTTTACCCAAAGGGACAGCGAACACCGGGGAGCTGTTTTTT. This codes for CASSLPKGTANTGELFF.